This paragraph reports one T cell receptor (beta chain). The antigen is undetermined. The data were taken from a study of cytomegalovirus exposure and HLA in healthy donors. Study outcomes and limitations: The study labeled fewer than 200 TCR beta chains cytomegalovirus-associated. Near-uniform donor sequencing depth was presumed by presence/absence analyses. Rarity held for most TCR sequences, but there were some public TCRs that occurred in many donors.

CDR3 length equals 14 residues. Trimming took off 5 bases at V and 5 bases at J, with 15 bases between the two ends. CDR1 and CDR2 (germline): SGHTA, FQGNSA. A multiplex PCR was run with 60 Vbeta primers and 13 Jbeta primers. TCRdb's copy holds only in-frame clones and misses some; the assay was immunoSEQ multiplex PCR. The data hold 150,000 to 250,000 clones, with 70% to 85% observed a single time. The sample was PBMCs. V usage is TRBV7-2 and J usage is TRBJ1-1; maybe TRBD1 (5 bases). This TCR came from a boy aged 2-15 years in good health and CMV-seronegative. CDR3 sequence (DNA): TGTGCCAGCAGCCCCACAGGACCTTGGACTGAAGCTTTCTTT. Protein product: CASSPTGPWTEAFF.